This T cell receptor beta chain comes out of a study of regulatory T cells in long-lasting Graves disease. Study as a whole: Graves' cases, newly diagnosed, had used antithyroid drugs under 3 months.

This clonotype was seen many times. Indicated time point: newly diagnosed GD, antithyroid drugs for less than 3 months. PBMC RNA was the source of the TCR library. The CDR3 spans 15 residues. Trimming removed 6 bases from V and 4 bases from J, with 16 bases in between. Germline V CDR1 and CDR2: SGHAT, FQDESV (reference sequence). To make TCR beta libraries, researchers used iRepertoire HTBI primers and Arm-PCR of CDR3 regions. MiXCR, applied by TCRdb to the multiplex PCR reads, yields one record per CDR3 protein. The sample includes 560,000 or so distinct CDR3 sequences, 15% to 20% of them seen just once. In addition, the sample was reused for a study of T cells in Graves' hyperthyroidism and ophthalmopathy. That publication notes: Patients aged 18 to 65 had newly diagnosed hyperthyroidism lasting under 2 months.

This sequence joins TRBV11-1 and TRBJ2-1; D is unresolved. The sequence was obtained from a man aged 18-30 years with Graves disease. Material: peripheral blood mononuclear cells (PBMCs), obtained at new diagnosis, from a patient treated with antithyroid drugs. The CDR3 DNA sequence: TGTGCCAGCAGTCCGAACCCAAGTGGGTACAATGAGCAGTTCTTC. Translation gives CASSPNPSGYNEQFF.